This section outlines one T cell receptor (beta chain) sequence together with its context. Its antigen is currently unknown. The PCR had 60 Vbeta and 13 Jbeta primers. Data came from immunoSEQ multiplex PCR; TCRdb stores just in-frame clones and leaves some out. The table has some 130,000 clones, 77% seen once; the top ten hold approximately 2%. After removal of 6 bases from V and 4 bases from J, the junction contained 5 bases not matched to a gene. This CDR3 region has 13 residues. Germline assignment: CDR1 MNHNS and CDR2 SASEGT. The data stem from a study of cytomegalovirus exposure and HLA in healthy donors. General study findings and limits: The number of N-insertions in an Asian-associated ancestry cluster was reportedly below the approximately 700-donor mean in a later analysis. Later analysis identified around 15,000 TCR beta sequences associated with HLA alleles, using a false discovery rate threshold of 0.05.

The material sequenced was PBMCs. The rearrangement joins TRBV6-1 to TRBJ2-5; 7 nucleotides agree with TRBD1. The source is a man aged 30 to 39 in good health and CMV-seronegative. The CDR3 is CASSGDRAETQYF. The CDR3 DNA reads as TGTGCCAGCAGCGGAGACAGGGCAGAGACCCAGTACTTC.